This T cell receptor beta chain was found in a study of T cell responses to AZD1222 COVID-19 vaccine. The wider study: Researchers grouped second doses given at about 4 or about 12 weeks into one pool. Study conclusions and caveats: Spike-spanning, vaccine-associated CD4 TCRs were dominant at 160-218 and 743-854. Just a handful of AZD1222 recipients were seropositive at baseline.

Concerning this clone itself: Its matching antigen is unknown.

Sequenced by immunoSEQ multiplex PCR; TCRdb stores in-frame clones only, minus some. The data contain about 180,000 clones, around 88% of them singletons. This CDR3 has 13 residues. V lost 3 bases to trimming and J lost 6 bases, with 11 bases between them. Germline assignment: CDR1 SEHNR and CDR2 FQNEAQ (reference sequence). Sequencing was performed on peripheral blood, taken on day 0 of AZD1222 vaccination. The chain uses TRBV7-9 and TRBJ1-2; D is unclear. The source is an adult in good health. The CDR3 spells CASSFDSRNGYTF. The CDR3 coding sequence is TGTGCCAGCAGCTTTGATTCTAGGAATGGCTACACCTTC.